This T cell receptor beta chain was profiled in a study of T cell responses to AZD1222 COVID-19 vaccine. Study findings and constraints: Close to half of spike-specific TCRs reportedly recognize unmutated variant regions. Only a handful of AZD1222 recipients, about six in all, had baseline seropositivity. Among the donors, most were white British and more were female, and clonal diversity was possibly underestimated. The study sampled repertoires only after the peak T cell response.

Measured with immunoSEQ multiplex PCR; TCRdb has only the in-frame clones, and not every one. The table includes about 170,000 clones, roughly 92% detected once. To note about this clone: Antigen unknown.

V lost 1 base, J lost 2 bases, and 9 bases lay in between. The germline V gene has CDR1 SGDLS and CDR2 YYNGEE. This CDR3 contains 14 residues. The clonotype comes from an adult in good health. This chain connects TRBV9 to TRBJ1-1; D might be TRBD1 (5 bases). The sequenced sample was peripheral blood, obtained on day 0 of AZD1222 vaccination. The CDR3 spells CASSVRGGNTEAFF. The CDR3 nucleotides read TGTGCCAGCAGCGTAAGGGGAGGTAACACTGAAGCTTTCTTT.